These 15 T cell receptor beta chains came from one sample sequenced in a study of cytomegalovirus exposure and HLA in healthy donors. Sequenced by immunoSEQ multiplex PCR; TCRdb stores in-frame clones only, minus some. The sample has hundreds of thousands of clones; 87% are singletons. Material: PBMCs. The receptors shown here come from a man between 18 and 29 years old in good health and CMV-seronegative.

The rearrangement links TRBV29-1 to TRBJ2-7; 8 bases fit TRBD1. CDR3 length equals 12 residues. In germline, CDR1 is SQVTM, CDR2 ANQGSEA. Trimming at V came to 6 bases and at J to 5 bases, leaving 6 bases not matched to a gene. The CDR3 nucleotides are TGCAGCGTAGCTACAGGGGGGAACGAGCAGTACTTC. Translated, it gives CSVATGGNEQYF.

The V call is TRBV4-3, the J call TRBJ2-7; D is possibly TRBD2 (6 bases). Germline V gene lookup returns CDR1 LGHNA and CDR2 YSLEER. V was clipped by 3 bases and J by 3 bases, with 12 bases between them. The CDR3 has 14 amino acids. The CDR3 loop is CASSHRRESYEQYF. The CDR3 coding sequence is TGCGCCAGCAGCCACCGACGGGAGAGCTACGAGCAGTACTTC.

The chain is built from TRBV11-3 and TRBJ1-3, with a weak D call TRBD1 (5 bases). The CDR3 spans 15 residues. Trimming took 2 bases from V and 11 from J, leaving 19 bases between them. Germline values: CDR1 SGHNT, CDR2 YENEEA. The CDR3 region has the DNA TGTGCCAGCAGCTTACCCCCCCAGGGTCGGTGTCCCATATATTTT. As protein: CASSLPPQGRCPIYF.

The V and J genes are TRBV4-1 and TRBJ2-7, with TRBD2 matching 10 bases. This CDR3 is 15 amino acids long. Germline assignment: CDR1 MGHRA and CDR2 YSYEKL. With 1 base clipped from V and 2 bases from J, the junction kept 2 bases outside the gene matches. The CDR3 protein is CASSQGLAGAYEQYF. The CDR3 bases are TGCGCCAGCAGCCAAGGGCTAGCGGGAGCCTACGAGCAGTACTTC.

This chain uses TRBV9 with TRBJ1-1; D is undetermined. With 3 bases removed from V and 3 bases from J, the gap between germline ends came to 12 bases. The CDR3 extends over 14 amino acids. CDR1 and CDR2 from the germline V gene are SGDLS and YYNGEE. The CDR3 protein is CASSDRGSDTEAFF. DNA for the CDR3: TGTGCCAGCAGCGATCGGGGAAGTGACACTGAAGCTTTCTTT.

Concerning this clone: This sample includes further DNA sequences coding for the same CDR3. The chain is built from TRBV5-4 and TRBJ1-5; D unclear. Deletions cut 0 bases from V and 2 bases from J, with 9 bases between. The germline CDR1 and CDR2 sequences are SGHNT and YYREEE (reference sequence). The CDR3 runs to 15 residues. CDR3 loop: CASSLDGRGNQPQHF. The CDR3, as DNA: TGTGCCAGCAGCTTGGACGGTCGCGGCAATCAGCCCCAGCATTTT.

The chain carries TRBV4-3 and TRBJ2-1; D ambiguous. The CDR3 has 14 amino acids. Germline CDR1 is LGHNA and CDR2 is YSLEER. Trimming took off 2 bases at V and 4 bases at J, with 9 bases between the two ends. The CDR3 coding sequence is TGCGCCAGCAGCCAACGCGGCCGGTACAATGAGCAGTTCTTC. It yields the protein CASSQRGRYNEQFF.

The chain links TRBV7-8 to TRBJ2-7, with 12 nucleotides matching TRBD2. This CDR3 comprises 17 residues. Germline CDR1 SGHVS, CDR2 FQNEAQ. V dropped 5 bases and J dropped 5; count of bases not matched to a gene: 13. The CDR3 region has the DNA TGTGCCAGCAGCGGCAGACTAGCGGGAGAGGTGATGCACGAGCAGTACTTC. Its protein product is CASSGRLAGEVMHEQYF.

The chain recombines TRBV5-4 with TRBJ1-1, with 8 nucleotides matching TRBD1. Germline CDR1 reads SGHNT; CDR2 reads YYREEE (reference sequence). This CDR3 contains 14 residues. The V segment lost 4 bases and the J segment 6 bases; nucleotides outside the gene matches: 8. CDR3 bases: TGTGCCAGCAGCCCCTGGACAGGGTCGGCTGAAGCTTTCTTT. Encoded protein: CASSPWTGSAEAFF.

The rearrangement uses TRBV11-2 and TRBJ2-3; 7 nucleotides agree with TRBD1. The CDR3 is 16 amino acids. Germline V gives CDR1 SGHAT, CDR2 FQNNGV. V trimming: 6 bases; J trimming: 2 bases; junction bases outside the gene matches: 11. The chain's CDR3 is CASRPPGQSHTDTQYF. CDR3 nucleotides: TGTGCCAGCAGACCGCCGGGACAGTCGCACACAGATACGCAGTATTTT.

V is TRBV7-9 and J is TRBJ2-7; 9 nucleotides line up with TRBD1. The length of the CDR3 is 14 residues. V lost 4 bases and J lost 4; bases outside the gene matches: 5. Per the germline V gene, CDR1 is SEHNR and CDR2 is FQNEAQ (reference sequence). The CDR3 protein is CASSSRQGGYEQYF. In DNA form, the CDR3 reads TGTGCCAGCAGCTCCCGACAGGGGGGATACGAGCAGTACTTC.

The J gene is TRBJ2-1, the V gene TRBV29-1; weak D call: TRBD2 (5 bases). V was trimmed by 6 bases and J by 6 bases, leaving 12 bases between them. This CDR3 comprises 12 residues. CDR1 and CDR2 from the germline V gene are SQVTM and ANQGSEA. CDR3 in amino acids: CSVDLLVNEQFF. In DNA, the CDR3 is TGCAGCGTGGACTTACTGGTCAATGAGCAGTTCTTC.

This clone was observed a handful of times. J is TRBJ2-1 and V is TRBV6-5; 9 bases fit TRBD2. Germline V gene lookup returns CDR1 MNHEY and CDR2 SVGAGI. J gave up 7 bases and V 0 bases, and 4 bases lay outside the gene matches. The CDR3 runs to 15 residues. CDR3 nucleotides: TGTGCCAGCAGTTACTCGGGACTAGCTAGGAATGAGCAGTTCTTC. Translation gives CASSYSGLARNEQFF.

The V gene is TRBV7-2, the J gene TRBJ2-7, with a possible D match to TRBD1 (8 bases). The CDR3 has 15 amino acids. Trimming removed 6 bases at V and 3 bases at J, with 18 bases between. Looked up from germline, CDR1 is SGHTA and CDR2 is FQGNSA. CDR3 coding DNA: TGTGCCAGCAGACCAAACAGGGGGGGCCTCTACGAGCAGTACTTC. Protein product: CASRPNRGGLYEQYF.

This chain connects TRBV28 to TRBJ2-7, with D unresolved. This CDR3 is 13 amino acids long. Germline V gene data show CDR1 as MDHEN and CDR2 as SYDVKM. Trimming left V 6 bases short and J 1 base short, with 10 bases between. DNA for the CDR3: TGTGCCAGCAGCTTTTCGGTGTCCTACGAGCAGTACTTC. It is translated as CASSFSVSYEQYF.